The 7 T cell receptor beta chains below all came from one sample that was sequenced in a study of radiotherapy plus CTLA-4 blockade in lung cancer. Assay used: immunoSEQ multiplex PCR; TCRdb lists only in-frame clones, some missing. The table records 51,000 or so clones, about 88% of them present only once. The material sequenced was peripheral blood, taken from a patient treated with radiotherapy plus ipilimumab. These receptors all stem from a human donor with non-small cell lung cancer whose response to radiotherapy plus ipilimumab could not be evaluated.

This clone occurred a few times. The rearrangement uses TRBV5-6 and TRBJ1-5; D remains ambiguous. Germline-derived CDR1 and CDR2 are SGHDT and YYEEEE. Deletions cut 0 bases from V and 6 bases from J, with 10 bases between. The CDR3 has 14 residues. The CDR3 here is CASSLGEGVQPQHF. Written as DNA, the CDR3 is TGTGCCAGCAGCTTGGGAGAGGGTGTTCAGCCCCAGCATTTT.

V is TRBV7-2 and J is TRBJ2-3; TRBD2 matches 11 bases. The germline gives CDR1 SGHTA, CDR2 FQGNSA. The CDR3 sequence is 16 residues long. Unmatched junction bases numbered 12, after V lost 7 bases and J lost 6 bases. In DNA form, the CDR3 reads TGTGCCAGCAAGGGTCCTAGCGGGGGGCGGCACGATACGCAGTATTTT. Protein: CASKGPSGGRHDTQYF.

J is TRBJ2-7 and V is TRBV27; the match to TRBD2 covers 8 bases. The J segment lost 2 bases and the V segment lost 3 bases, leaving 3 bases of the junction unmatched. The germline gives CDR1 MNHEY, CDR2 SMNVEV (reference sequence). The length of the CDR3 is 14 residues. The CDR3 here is CASSFNGRAYEQYF. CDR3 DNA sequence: TGTGCCAGCAGTTTTAACGGGAGGGCCTACGAGCAGTACTTC.

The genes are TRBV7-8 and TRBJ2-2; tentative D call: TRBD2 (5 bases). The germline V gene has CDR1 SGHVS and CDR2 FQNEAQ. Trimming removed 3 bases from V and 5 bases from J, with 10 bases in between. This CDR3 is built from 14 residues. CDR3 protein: CASSLTEETGELFF. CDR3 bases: TGTGCCAGCAGCTTGACGGAGGAAACCGGGGAGCTGTTTTTT.

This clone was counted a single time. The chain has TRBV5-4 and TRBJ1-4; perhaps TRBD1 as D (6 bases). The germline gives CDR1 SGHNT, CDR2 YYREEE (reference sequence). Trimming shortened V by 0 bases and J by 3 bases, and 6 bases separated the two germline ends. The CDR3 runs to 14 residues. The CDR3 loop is CASSLEGANEKLFF. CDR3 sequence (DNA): TGTGCCAGCAGCTTGGAGGGGGCTAATGAAAAACTGTTTTTT.

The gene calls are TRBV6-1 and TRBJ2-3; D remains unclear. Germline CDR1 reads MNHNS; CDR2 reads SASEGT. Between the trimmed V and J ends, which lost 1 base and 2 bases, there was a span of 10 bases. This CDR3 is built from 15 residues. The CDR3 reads CASSEESSHTDTQYF. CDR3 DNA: TGTGCCAGCAGTGAAGAGAGTTCCCACACAGATACGCAGTATTTT.

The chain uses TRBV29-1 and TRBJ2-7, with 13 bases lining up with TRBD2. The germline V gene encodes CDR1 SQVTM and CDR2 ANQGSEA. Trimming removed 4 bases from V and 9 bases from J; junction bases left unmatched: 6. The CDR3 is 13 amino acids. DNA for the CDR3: TGCAGCGTTGGGACTAGCGGGAGTGAGGTGCAGTACTTC. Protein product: CSVGTSGSEVQYF.